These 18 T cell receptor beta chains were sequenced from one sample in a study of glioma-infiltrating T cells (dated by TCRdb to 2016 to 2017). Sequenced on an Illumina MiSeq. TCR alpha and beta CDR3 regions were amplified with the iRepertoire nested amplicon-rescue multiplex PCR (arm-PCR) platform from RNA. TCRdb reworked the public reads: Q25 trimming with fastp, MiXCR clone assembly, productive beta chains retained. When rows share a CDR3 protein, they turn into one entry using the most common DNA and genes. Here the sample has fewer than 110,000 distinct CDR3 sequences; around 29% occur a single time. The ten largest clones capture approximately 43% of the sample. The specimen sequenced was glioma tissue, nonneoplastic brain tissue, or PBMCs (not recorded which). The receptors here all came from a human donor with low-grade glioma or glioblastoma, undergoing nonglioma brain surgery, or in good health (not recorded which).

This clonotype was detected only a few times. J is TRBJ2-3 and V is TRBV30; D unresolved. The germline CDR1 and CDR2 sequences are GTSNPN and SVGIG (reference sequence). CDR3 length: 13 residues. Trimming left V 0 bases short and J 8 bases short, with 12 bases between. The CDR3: CAWSVVSDGTQYF. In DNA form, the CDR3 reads TGTGCCTGGAGTGTAGTCAGTGATGGTACGCAGTATTTT. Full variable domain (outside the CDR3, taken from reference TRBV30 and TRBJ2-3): SQTIHQWPATLVQPVGSPLSLECTVEGTSNPNLYWYRQAAGRGLQLLFYSVGIGQISSEVPQNLSASRPQDRQFILSSKKLLLSDSGFYLCAWSVVSDGTQYFGPGTRLTVL.

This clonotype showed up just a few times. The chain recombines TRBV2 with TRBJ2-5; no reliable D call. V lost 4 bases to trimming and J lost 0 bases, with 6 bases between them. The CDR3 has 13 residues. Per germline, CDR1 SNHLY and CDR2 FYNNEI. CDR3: CASSVVDQETQYF. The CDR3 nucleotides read TGTGCCAGCAGTGTGGTGGACCAAGAGACCCAGTACTTC.

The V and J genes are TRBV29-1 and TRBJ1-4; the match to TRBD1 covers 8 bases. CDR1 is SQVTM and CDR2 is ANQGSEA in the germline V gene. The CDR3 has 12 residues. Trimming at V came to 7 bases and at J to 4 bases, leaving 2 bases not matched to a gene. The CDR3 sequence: CSAQGGNEKLFF. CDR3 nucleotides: TGCAGCGCACAGGGGGGTAATGAAAAACTGTTTTTT.

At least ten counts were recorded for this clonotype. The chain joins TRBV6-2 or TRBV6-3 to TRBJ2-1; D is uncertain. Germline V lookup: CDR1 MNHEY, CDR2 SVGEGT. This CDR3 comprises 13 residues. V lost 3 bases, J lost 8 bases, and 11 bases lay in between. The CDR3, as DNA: TGTGCCAGCAGTTATCTGGAGAATCATGAGCAGTTCTTC. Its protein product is CASSYLENHEQFF.

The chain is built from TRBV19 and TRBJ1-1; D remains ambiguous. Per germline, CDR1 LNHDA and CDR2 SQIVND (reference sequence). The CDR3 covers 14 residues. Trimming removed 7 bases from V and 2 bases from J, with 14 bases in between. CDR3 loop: CASTPSDGNTEAFF. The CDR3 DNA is TGTGCCAGTACCCCTTCGGACGGCAACACTGAAGCTTTCTTT.

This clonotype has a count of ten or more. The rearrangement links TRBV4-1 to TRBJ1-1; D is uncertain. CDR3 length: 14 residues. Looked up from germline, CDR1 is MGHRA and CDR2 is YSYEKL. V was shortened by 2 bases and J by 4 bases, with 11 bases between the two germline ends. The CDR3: CASSQTSRITEAFF. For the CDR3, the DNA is TGCGCCAGCAGCCAAACCAGCCGGATCACTGAAGCTTTCTTT.

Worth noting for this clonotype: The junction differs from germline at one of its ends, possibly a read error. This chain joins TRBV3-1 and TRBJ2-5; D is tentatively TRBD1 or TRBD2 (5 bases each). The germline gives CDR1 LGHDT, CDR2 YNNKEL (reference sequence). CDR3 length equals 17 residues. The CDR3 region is CASSRPGPPRGQKTQYF. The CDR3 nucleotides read TGTGCCAGCAGCCGACCGGGACCTCCTAGGGGCCAAAAGACCCAGTACTTC.

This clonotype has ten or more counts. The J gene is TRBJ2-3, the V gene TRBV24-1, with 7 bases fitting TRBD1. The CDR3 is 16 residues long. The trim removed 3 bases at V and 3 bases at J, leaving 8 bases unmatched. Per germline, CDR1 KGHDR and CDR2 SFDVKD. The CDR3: CATSDPSAGGTDTQYF. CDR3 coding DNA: TGTGCCACCAGTGATCCGTCGGCAGGGGGAACAGATACGCAGTATTTT.

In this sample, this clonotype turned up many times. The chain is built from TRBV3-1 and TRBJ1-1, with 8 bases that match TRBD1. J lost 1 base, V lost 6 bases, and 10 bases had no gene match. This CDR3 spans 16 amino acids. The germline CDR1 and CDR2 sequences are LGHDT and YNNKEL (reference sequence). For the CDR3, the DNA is TGTGCCAGCAGGCGCGACTCCGGGACAGGGAACACTGAAGCTTTCTTT. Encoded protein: CASRRDSGTGNTEAFF.

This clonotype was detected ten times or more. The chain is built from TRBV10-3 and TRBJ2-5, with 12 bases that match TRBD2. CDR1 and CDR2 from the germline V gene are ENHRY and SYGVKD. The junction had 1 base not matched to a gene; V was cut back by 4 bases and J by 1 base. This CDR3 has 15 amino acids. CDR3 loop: CAISASGGAQETQYF. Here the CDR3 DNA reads TGTGCCATCAGTGCTAGCGGGGGGGCCCAAGAGACCCAGTACTTC.

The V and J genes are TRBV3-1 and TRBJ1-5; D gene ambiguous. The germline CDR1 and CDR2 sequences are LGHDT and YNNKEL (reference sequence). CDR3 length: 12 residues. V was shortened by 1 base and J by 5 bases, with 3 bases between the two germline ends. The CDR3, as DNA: TGTGCCAGCAGCCAAGGGGATCAGCCCCAGCATTTT. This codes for CASSQGDQPQHF.

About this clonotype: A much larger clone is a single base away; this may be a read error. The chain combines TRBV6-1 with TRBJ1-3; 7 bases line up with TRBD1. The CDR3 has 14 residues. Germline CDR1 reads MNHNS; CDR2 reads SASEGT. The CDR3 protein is CASLRQGSGNTTYF. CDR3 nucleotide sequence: TGTGCCAGCCTACGACAGGGATCTGGAAACACCACATATTTT.

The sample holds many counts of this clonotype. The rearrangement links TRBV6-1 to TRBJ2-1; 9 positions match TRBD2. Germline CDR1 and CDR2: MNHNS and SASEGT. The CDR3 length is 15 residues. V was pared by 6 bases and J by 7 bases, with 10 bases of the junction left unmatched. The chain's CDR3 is CASSPASGGRNEQFF. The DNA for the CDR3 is TGTGCCAGCAGCCCGGCCAGCGGGGGGCGTAATGAGCAGTTCTTC.

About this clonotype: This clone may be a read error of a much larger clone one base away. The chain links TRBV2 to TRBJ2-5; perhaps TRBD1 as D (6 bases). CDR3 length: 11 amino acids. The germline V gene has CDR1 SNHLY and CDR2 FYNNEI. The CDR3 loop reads CVSRGSETQYF. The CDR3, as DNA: TGTGTCAGCAGGGGATCTGAGACCCAGTACTTC. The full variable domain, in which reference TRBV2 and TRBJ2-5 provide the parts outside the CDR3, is EPEVTQTPSHQVTQMGQEVILRCVPISNHLYFYWYRQILGQKVEFLVSFYNNEISEKSEIFDDQFSVERPDGSNFTLKIRSTKLEDSAMYFCVSRGSETQYFGPGTRLLVL.

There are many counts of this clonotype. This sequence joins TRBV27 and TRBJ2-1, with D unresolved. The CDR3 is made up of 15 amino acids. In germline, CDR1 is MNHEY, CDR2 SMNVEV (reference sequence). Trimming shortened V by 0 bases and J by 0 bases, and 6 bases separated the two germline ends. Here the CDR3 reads CASSLSLSSYNEQFF. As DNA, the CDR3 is TGTGCCAGCAGTTTATCGTTGAGCTCCTACAATGAGCAGTTCTTC.

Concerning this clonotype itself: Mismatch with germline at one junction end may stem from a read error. CDR3 sequence reads: CASSSGQHTSTDMQYF. CDR3 bases: TGTGCCAGCAGCTCCGGACAGCATACTAGCACAGATATGCAGTATTTT. This chain joins TRBV12-3 or TRBV12-4 and TRBJ2-3; D possibly matches TRBD1 or TRBD2 (6 bases each). The CDR3 is made up of 16 amino acids.

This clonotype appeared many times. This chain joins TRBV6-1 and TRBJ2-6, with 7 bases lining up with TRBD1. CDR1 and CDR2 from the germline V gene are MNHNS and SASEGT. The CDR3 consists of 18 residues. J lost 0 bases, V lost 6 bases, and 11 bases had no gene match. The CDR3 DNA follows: TGTGCCAGCAGCACAAGGGGACAGTTAGGCTCTGGGGCCAACGTCCTGACTTTC. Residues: CASSTRGQLGSGANVLTF.

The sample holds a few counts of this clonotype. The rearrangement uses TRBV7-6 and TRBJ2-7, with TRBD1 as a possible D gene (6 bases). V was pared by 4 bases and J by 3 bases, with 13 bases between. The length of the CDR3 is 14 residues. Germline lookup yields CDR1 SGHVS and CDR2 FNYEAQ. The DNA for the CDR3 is TGTGCCAGCAGCTCAACCCGGGACAACTACGAGCAGTACTTC. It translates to CASSSTRDNYEQYF.